The rows below give T cell receptor beta chains drawn from one sample of a study of T cell responses to AZD1222 COVID-19 vaccine. Generated by immunoSEQ multiplex PCR, the TCRdb table keeps only in-frame clones and is missing some. The sample lists 140,000 to 150,000 clones; under 95% were seen once. The input for sequencing was peripheral blood, taken 28 days after the second dose of the MenACWY control vaccine. The receptors come from an adult who received the MenACWY meningococcal vaccine as a control. Each CDR3 is given with its conserved first and last residue. The D gene is left open where the match is weak. Rows give clone size only sometimes, using once, few, many, or a class for an expanded clone.

V: TRBV19
size: .
D: .
J: TRBJ1-5
length: 15
CDR3: CASRSGGYSNQPQHF
DNA: TGTGCCAGTAGATCGGGAGGATATAGCAATCAGCCCCAGCATTTT

V: TRBV27
size: few
D: .
J: TRBJ1-5
length: 12
CDR3: CASSVFNQPQHF
DNA: TGTGCCAGCAGTGTATTCAATCAGCCCCAGCATTTT

V: TRBV21-1
size: .
D: .
J: TRBJ2-1
length: 12
CDR3: CASSKLRTGLFF
DNA: TGTGCCAGCAGCAAACTGAGGACAGGGCTGTTCTTC

V: TRBV5-1
size: .
D: TRBD1
J: TRBJ2-1
length: 13
CDR3: CASNRDRLYEQFF
DNA: TGCGCCAGCAACCGGGACAGGCTGTATGAGCAGTTCTTC

V: TRBV5-1
size: .
D: .
J: TRBJ1-1
length: 13
CDR3: CASSVGDKPEAFF
DNA: TGCGCCAGCAGCGTCGGGGATAAACCTGAAGCTTTCTTT

V: TRBV7-2
size: .
D: .
J: TRBJ1-3
length: 15
CDR3: CASSLDPGLGNTIYF
DNA: TGTGCCAGCAGCTTGGACCCGGGTCTGGGAAACACCATATATTTT

V: TRBV11-2
size: .
D: .
J: TRBJ1-6
length: 17
CDR3: CASSSIGGASRNSPLHF
DNA: TGTGCCAGCAGTTCCATTGGGGGGGCGTCAAGAAATTCACCCCTCCACTTT

V: TRBV2
size: once
D: .
J: TRBJ1-5
length: 16
CDR3: CASSELARGGNQPQHF
DNA: TGTGCCAGCAGTGAACTGGCCAGGGGAGGCAATCAGCCCCAGCATTTT

V: TRBV5-1
size: .
D: .
J: TRBJ2-3
length: 17
CDR3: CASSMGESALRTDTQYF
DNA: TGCGCCAGCAGCATGGGGGAGTCCGCCCTCCGCACAGATACGCAGTATTTT

V: TRBV13
size: few
D: .
J: TRBJ1-5
length: 13
CDR3: CASSLDGGQPQHF
DNA: TGTGCCAGCAGTCTCGATGGCGGGCAGCCCCAGCATTTT

V: TRBV6-5
size: .
D: TRBD1
J: TRBJ1-1
length: 13
CDR3: CASSPPGQGRAFF
DNA: TGTGCCAGCAGTCCACCGGGACAGGGTAGGGCTTTCTTT

V: TRBV28
size: .
D: .
J: TRBJ2-7
length: 15
CDR3: CASSLSGRIAYEQYF
DNA: TGTGCCAGCAGTTTATCGGGTCGGATAGCCTACGAGCAGTACTTC

V: TRBV5-1
size: .
D: .
J: TRBJ1-4
length: 14
CDR3: CASSLGPTQEKLFF
DNA: TGCGCCAGCAGCTTGGGGCCGACACAGGAAAAACTGTTTTTT

V: TRBV6-2/TRBV6-3
size: once
D: TRBD2
J: TRBJ2-1
length: 17
CDR3: CASSITFLAVSYNEQFF
DNA: TGTGCCAGCAGTATTACCTTCCTAGCGGTCTCCTACAATGAGCAGTTCTTC

V: TRBV5-5
size: .
D: TRBD1
J: TRBJ1-2
length: 13
CDR3: CASSPTGAYGYTF
DNA: TGTGCCAGCAGCCCGACAGGGGCCTATGGCTACACCTTC

V: TRBV7-2
size: .
D: .
J: TRBJ1-5
length: 14
CDR3: CASSLDSSNQPQHF
DNA: TGTGCCAGCAGCCTAGACAGTAGCAATCAGCCCCAGCATTTT

V: TRBV30
size: .
D: .
J: TRBJ1-1
length: 11
CDR3: CACGGRGEAFF
DNA: TGTGCCTGCGGGGGTCGCGGAGAAGCTTTCTTT

V: TRBV9
size: .
D: .
J: TRBJ1-6
length: 16
CDR3: CASSVGGPREGSPLHF
DNA: TGTGCCAGCAGCGTAGGGGGGCCGCGCGAGGGATCACCCCTCCACTTT

V: TRBV18
size: .
D: TRBD2
J: TRBJ2-1
length: 16
CDR3: CASSILAGGPYNEQFF
DNA: TGTGCCAGCTCAATACTAGCGGGAGGGCCATACAATGAGCAGTTCTTC

V: TRBV12-3/TRBV12-4
size: .
D: TRBD1
J: TRBJ1-2
length: 13
CDR3: CASSRQGGYGYTF
DNA: TGTGCCAGCAGTCGACAGGGAGGCTATGGCTACACCTTC

V: TRBV9
size: once
D: TRBD2
J: TRBJ2-2
length: 17
CDR3: CASSVVDSGANTGELFF
DNA: TGTGCCAGCAGCGTAGTAGATAGCGGGGCGAACACCGGGGAGCTGTTTTTT

V: TRBV19
size: .
D: .
J: TRBJ1-6
length: 13
CDR3: CASSGQGTSPLHF
DNA: TGTGCCAGTAGTGGGCAGGGGACTTCACCCCTCCACTTT

V: TRBV4-3
size: .
D: .
J: TRBJ2-1
length: 19
CDR3: CASSQDFPGGAASYNEQFF
DNA: TGCGCCAGCAGCCAAGATTTCCCCGGCGGAGCGGCCTCCTACAATGAGCAGTTCTTC